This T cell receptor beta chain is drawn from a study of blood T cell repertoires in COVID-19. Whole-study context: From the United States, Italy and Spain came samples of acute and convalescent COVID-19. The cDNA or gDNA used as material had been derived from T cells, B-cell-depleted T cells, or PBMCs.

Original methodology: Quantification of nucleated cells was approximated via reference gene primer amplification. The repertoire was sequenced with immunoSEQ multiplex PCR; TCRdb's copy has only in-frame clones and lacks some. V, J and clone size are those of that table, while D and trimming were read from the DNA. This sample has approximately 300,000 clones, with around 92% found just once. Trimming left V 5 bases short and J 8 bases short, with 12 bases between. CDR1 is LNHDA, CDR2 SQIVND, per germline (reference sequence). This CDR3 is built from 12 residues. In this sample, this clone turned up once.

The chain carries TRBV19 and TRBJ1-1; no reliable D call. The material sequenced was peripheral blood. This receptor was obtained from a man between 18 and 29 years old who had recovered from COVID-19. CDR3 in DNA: TGTGCCAGTAGTCAAGGCGGGAGCGAAGCTTTCTTT. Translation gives CASSQGGSEAFF.